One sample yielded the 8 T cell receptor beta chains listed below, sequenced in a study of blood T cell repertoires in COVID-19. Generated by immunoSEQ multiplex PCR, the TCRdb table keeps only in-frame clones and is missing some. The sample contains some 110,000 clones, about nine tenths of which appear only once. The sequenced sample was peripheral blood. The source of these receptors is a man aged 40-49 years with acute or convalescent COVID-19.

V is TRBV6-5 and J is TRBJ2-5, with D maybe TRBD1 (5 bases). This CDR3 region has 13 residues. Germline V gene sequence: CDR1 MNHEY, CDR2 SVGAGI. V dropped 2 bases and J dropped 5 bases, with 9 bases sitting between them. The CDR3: CASSYPGMETQYF. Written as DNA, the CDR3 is TGTGCCAGCAGTTACCCAGGGATGGAGACCCAGTACTTC.

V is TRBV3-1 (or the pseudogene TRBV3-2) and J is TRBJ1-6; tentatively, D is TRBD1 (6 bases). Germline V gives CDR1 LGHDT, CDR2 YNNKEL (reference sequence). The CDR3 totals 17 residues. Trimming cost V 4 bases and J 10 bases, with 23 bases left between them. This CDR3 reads CASSPGGGSGASSPLHF. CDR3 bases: TGTGCCAGCAGCCCGGGGGGCGGGTCGGGGGCGAGCTCACCCCTCCACTTT.

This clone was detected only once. DNA of the CDR3: TGCGCCAGCAGCTTGGCCCGGGGAAGCACAGATACGCAGTATTTT. It codes for CASSLARGSTDTQYF. The V gene is TRBV5-1, the J gene TRBJ2-3; D is perhaps TRBD2 (5 bases). This CDR3 is 15 amino acids long. Trimming left V 0 bases short and J 0 bases short, with 8 bases between. In germline, CDR1 is SGHRS, CDR2 YFSETQ.

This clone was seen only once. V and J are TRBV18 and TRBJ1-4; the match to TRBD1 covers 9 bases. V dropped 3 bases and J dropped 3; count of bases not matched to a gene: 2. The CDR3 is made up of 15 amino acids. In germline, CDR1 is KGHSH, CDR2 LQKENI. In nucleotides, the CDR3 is TGTGCCAGCTCACCGGACAGGGGAGCTAATGAAAAACTGTTTTTT. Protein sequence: CASSPDRGANEKLFF. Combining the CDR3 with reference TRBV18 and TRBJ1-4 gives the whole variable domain NAGVMQNPRHLVRRRGQEARLRCSPMKGHSHVYWYRQLPEEGLKFMVYLQKENIIDESGMPKERFSAEFPKEGPSILRIQQVVRGDSAAYFCASSPDRGANEKLFFGSGTQLSVL.

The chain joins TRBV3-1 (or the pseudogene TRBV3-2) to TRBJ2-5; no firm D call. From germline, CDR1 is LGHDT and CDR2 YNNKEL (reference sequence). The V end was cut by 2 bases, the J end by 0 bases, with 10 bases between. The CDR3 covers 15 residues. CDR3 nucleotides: TGTGCCAGCAGCCAAAAGAGCTTGTACCAAGAGACCCAGTACTTC. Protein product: CASSQKSLYQETQYF.

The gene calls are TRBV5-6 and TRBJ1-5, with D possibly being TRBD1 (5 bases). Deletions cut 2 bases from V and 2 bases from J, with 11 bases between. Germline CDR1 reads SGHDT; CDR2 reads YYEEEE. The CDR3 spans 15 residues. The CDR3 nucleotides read TGTGCCAGCAGCTTAAGTGGGGGGGGCAATCAGCCCCAGCATTTT. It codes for CASSLSGGGNQPQHF.

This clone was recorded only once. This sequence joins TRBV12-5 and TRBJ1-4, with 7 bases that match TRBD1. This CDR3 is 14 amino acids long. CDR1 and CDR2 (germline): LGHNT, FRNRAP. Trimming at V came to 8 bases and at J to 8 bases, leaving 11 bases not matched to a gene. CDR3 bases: TGTGCTAGTTCCGAGGACAGGTTGTTGGAAAAACTGTTTTTT. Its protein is CASSEDRLLEKLFF.

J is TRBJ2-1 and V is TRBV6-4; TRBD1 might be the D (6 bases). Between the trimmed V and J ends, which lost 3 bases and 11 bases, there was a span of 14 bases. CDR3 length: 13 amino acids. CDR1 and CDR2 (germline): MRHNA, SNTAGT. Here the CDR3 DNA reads TGTGCCAGCAGTGAAGGAATGGGGGCCAAGCAGTTCTTC. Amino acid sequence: CASSEGMGAKQFF.